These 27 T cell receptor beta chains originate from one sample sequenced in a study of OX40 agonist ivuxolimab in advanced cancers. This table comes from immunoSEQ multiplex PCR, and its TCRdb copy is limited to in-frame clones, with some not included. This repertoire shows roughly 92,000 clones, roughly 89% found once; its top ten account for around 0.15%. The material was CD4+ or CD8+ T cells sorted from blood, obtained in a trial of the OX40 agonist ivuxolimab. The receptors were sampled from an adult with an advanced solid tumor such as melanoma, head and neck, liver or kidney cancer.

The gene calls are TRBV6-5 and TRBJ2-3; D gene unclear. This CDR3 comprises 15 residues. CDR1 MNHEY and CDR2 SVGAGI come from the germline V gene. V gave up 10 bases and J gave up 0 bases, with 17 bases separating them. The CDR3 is CATYPRGFSTDTQYF. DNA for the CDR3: TGTGCCACCTATCCCCGCGGTTTTAGCACAGATACGCAGTATTTT.

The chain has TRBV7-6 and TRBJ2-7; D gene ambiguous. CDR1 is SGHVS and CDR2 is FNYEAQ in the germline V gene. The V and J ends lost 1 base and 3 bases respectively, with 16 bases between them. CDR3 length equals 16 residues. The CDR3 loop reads CASSLVLRGGLYEQYF. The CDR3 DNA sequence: TGTGCCAGCAGCTTAGTCCTACGCGGTGGCCTCTACGAGCAGTACTTC.

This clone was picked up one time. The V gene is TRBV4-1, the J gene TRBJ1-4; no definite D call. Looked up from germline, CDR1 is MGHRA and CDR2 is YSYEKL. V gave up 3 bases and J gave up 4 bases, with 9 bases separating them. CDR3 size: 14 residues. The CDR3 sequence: CASSQTDFNEKLFF. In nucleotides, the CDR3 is TGCGCCAGCAGCCAGACGGACTTTAATGAAAAACTGTTTTTT.

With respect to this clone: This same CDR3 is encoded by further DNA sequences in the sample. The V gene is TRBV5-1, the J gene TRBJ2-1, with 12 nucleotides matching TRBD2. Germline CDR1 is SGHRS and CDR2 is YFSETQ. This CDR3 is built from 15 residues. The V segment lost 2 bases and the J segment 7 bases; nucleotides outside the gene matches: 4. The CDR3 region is CASSFLAGGSNEQFF. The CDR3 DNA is TGCGCCAGCAGCTTTCTAGCGGGGGGGTCGAATGAGCAGTTCTTC.

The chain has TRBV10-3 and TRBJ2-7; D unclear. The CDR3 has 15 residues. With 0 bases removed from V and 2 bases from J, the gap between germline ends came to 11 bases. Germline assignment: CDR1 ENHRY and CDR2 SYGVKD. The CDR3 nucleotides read TGTGCCATCAGTGAGTCCAGCCCAGGAACCTACGAGCAGTACTTC. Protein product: CAISESSPGTYEQYF.

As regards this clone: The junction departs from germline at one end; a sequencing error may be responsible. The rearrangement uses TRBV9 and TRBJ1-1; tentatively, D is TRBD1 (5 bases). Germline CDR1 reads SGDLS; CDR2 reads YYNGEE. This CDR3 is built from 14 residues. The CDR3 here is CASTVAGAGTEAFF. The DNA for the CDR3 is TGTGCCAGCACCGTAGCCGGGGCTGGGACTGAAGCTTTCTTT. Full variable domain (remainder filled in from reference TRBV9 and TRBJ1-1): DSGVTQTPKHLITATGQRVTLRCSPRSGDLSVYWYQQSLDQGLQFLIQYYNGEERAKGNILERFSAQQFPDLHSELNLSSLELGDSALYFCASTVAGAGTEAFFGQGTRLTVV.

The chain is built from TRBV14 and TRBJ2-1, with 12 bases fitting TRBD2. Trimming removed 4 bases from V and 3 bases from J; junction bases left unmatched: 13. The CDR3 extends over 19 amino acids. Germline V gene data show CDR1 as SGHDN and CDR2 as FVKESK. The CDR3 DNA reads TGTGCCAGCAGCCGAAAAGCCCGGACTAGCGGGGATAACTACAATGAGCAGTTCTTC. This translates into CASSRKARTSGDNYNEQFF.

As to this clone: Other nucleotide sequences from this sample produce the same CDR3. CDR3: CSVVSGNTEAFF. The DNA for the CDR3 is TGCAGCGTGGTTTCTGGGAACACTGAAGCTTTCTTT. The rearrangement links TRBV29-1 to TRBJ1-1; D call uncertain. The CDR3 sequence is 12 residues long. Germline V gene sequence: CDR1 SQVTM, CDR2 ANQGSEA. V shed 6 bases and J shed 1 base, with 9 bases lying between them.

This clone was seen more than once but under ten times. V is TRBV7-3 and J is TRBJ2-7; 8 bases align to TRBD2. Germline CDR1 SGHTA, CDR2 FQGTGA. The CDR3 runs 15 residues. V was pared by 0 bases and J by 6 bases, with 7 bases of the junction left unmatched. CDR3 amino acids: CASSLTGGGRGEQYF. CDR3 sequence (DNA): TGTGCCAGCAGCTTAACTGGCGGGGGGCGAGGCGAGCAGTACTTC.

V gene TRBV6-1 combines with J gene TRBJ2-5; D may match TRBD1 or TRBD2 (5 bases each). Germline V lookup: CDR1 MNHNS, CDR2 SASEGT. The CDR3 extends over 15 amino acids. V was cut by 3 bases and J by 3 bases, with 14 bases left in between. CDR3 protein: CASSDPSLGEETQYF. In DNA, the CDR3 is TGTGCCAGCAGTGACCCGTCGCTGGGGGAAGAGACCCAGTACTTC.

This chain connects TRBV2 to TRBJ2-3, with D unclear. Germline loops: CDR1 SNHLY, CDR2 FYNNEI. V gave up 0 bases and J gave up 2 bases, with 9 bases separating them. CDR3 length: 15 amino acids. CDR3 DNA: TGTGCCAGCAGTGAAGCCTCCCCTATCACAGATACGCAGTATTTT. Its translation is CASSEASPITDTQYF.

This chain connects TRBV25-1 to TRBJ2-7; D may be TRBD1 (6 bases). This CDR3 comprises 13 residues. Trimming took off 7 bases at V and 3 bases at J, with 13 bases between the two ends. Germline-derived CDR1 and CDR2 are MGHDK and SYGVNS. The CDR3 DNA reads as TGTGCCAGCACTCCGACAGGCCGCTACGAGCAGTACTTC. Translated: CASTPTGRYEQYF.

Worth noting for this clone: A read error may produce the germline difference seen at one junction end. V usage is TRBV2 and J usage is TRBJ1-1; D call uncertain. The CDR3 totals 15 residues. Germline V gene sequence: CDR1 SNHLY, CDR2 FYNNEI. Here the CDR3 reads CASSETPPVNTGAFF. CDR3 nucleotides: TGTGCCAGCAGTGAAACTCCGCCAGTGAACACTGGAGCTTTCTTT.

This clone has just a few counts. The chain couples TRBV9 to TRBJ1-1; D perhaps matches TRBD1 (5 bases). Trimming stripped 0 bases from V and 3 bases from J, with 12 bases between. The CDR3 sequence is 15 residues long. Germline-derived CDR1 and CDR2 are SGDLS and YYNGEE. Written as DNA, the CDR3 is TGTGCCAGCAGCGTAGAGCAATGGGGCTACACTGAAGCTTTCTTT. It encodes CASSVEQWGYTEAFF.

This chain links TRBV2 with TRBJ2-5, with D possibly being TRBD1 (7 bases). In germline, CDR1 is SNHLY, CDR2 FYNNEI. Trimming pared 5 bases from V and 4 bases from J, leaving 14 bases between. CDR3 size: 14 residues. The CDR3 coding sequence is TGTGCCAGCAGTCAGGGGGGCGGCGGAGAGACCCAGTACTTC. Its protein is CASSQGGGGETQYF.

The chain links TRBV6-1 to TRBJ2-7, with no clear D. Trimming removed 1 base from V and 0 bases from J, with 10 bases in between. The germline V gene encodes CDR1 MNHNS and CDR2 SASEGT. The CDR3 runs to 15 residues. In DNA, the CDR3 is TGTGCCAGCAGTGAAGAGAAAGCGCCCTCCTACGAGCAGTACTTC. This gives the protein CASSEEKAPSYEQYF.

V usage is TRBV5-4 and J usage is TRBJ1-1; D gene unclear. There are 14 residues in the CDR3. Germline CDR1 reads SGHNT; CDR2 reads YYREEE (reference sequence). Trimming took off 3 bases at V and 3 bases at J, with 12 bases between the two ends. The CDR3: CASSSPRLHTEAFF. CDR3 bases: TGTGCCAGCAGCTCCCCACGGCTTCACACTGAAGCTTTCTTT.

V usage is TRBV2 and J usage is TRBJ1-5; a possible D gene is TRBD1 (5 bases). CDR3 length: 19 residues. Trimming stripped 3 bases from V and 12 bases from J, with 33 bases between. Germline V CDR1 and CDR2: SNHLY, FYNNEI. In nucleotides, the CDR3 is TGTGCCAGCAGTGACCCGACTCCGCAGGCACAGGCCATAGCAAGCCGCCAGCATTTT. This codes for CASSDPTPQAQAIASRQHF.

Here the CDR3 DNA reads TGTGCCAGCAGCGAGCGGACAGCCTCGTCGGTCCATGAAGCTTTCTTT. It is translated as CASSERTASSVHEAFF. The rearrangement uses TRBV7-9 and TRBJ1-1; possibly TRBD1 for D (6 bases). From germline, CDR1 is SEHNR and CDR2 FQNEAQ (reference sequence). The CDR3 is 16 amino acids. Trimming shortened V by 5 bases and J by 7 bases, and 23 bases separated the two germline ends.

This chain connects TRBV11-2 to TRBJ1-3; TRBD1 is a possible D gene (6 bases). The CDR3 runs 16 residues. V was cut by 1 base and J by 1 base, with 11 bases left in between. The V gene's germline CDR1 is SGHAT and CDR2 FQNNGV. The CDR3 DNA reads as TGTGCCAGCAGCTTAGCAGGACAGAATTCTGGAAACACCATATATTTT. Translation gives CASSLAGQNSGNTIYF.

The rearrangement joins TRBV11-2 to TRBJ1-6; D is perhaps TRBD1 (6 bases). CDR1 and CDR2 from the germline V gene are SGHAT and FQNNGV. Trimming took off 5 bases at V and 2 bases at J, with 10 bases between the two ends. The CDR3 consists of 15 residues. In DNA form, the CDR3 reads TGTGCCAGCAGCCCTCAGGGGACCTATAATTCACCCCTCCACTTT. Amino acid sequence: CASSPQGTYNSPLHF.

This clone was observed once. The CDR3 is CASSPGGGSTDTQYF. CDR3 nucleotides: TGTGCCAGCAGCCCCGGAGGGGGGAGCACAGATACGCAGTATTTT. The chain has TRBV7-7 and TRBJ2-3; the D call may be TRBD1 or TRBD2 (6 bases each). Per the germline V gene, CDR1 is SSHAT and CDR2 is FNYEAQ (reference sequence). V was pared by 5 bases and J by 0 bases, with 12 bases between. The CDR3 loop spans 15 amino acids.

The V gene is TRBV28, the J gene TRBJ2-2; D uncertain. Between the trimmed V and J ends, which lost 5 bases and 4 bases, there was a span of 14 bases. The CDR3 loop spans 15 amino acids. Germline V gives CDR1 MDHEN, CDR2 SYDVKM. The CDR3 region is CASSRFRQSTGELFF. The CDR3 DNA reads TGTGCCAGCAGTCGCTTCCGGCAGAGCACCGGGGAGCTGTTTTTT.

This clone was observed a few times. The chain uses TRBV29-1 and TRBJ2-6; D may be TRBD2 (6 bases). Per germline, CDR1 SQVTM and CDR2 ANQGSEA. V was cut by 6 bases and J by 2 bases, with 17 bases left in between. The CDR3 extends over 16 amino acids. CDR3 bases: TGCAGCGTCCGGGACGCAGGAGGGACTGGGGCCAACGTCCTGACTTTC. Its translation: CSVRDAGGTGANVLTF.

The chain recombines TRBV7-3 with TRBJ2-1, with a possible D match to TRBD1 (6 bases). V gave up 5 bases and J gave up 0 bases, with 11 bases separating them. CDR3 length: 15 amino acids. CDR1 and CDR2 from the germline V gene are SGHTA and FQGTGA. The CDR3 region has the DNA TGTGCCAGCAGCGGGGGACAAAGCTCCTACAATGAGCAGTTCTTC. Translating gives CASSGGQSSYNEQFF.

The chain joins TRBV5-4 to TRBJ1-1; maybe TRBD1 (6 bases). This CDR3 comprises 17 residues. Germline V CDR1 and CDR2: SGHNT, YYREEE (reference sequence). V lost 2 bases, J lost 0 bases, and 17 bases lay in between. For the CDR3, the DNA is TGTGCCAGCAGCTTCGGGGGCAACTTTGGGGTGAACACTGAAGCTTTCTTT. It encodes CASSFGGNFGVNTEAFF.

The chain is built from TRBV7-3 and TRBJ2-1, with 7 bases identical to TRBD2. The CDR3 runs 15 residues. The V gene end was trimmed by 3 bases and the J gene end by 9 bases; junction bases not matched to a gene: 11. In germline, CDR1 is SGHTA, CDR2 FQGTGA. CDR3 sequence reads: CASSFKRGGGGEQFF. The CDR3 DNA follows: TGTGCCAGCAGCTTCAAGCGGGGTGGGGGAGGTGAGCAGTTCTTC.